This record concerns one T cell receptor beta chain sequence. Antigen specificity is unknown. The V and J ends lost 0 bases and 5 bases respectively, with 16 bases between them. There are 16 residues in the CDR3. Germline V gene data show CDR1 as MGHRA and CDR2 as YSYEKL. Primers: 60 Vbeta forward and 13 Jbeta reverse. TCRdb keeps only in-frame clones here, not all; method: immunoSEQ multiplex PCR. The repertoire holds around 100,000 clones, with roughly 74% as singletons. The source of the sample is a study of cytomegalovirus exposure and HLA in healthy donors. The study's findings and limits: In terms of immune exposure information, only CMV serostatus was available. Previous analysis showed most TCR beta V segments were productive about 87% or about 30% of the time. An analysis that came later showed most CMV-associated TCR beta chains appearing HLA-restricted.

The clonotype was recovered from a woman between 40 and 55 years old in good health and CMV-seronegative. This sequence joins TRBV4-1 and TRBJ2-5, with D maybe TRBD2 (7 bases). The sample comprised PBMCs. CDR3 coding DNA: TGCGCCAGCAGCCAAGATCCGGGGGGCGCCGTGGAGACCCAGTACTTC. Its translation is CASSQDPGGAVETQYF.